Listed below are T cell receptor beta chains from one sample, sequenced in a study of Graves' ophthalmopathy and Graves' hyperthyroidism. TCRdb independently ran MiXCR on the multiplex PCR reads; one entry per CDR3 protein. The table has 650,000 to 900,000 distinct CDR3 sequences, roughly 41% seen once. Sequencing input: peripheral blood. These receptor sequences come from an adult man with Graves' ophthalmopathy. Both conserved end residues are part of each CDR3. Fields, in order: CDR3 length, V gene, clone size, D gene, J gene, CDR3 protein, CDR3 DNA. A D gene is named only where the DNA matches it firmly. Size is stated for part of the rows, as once, few or many counts, or as a class when the clone is expanded.

16	TRBV25-1	.	.	TRBJ2-2	CASSGFTAPQGGELFF	TGTGCCAGCAGTGGATTCACGGCCCCGCAAGGCGGGGAGCTGTTTTTT
13	TRBV12-3/TRBV12-4	few	.	TRBJ1-4	CASSYLGREKLFF	TGTGCCAGCAGTTACCTTGGCCGGGAAAAACTGTTTTTT
15	TRBV25-1	many	.	TRBJ1-1	CASSESSRLNTEAFF	TGTGCCAGCAGTGAATCGTCGCGGTTGAACACTGAAGCTTTCTTT
12	TRBV29-1	many	.	TRBJ1-4	CSVSGGDEKLFF	TGCAGCGTTTCGGGGGGCGATGAAAAACTGTTTTTT
16	TRBV7-7	many	.	TRBJ2-6	CASSPSIFSGANVLTF	TGTGCCAGCAGCCCATCTATCTTCTCTGGGGCCAACGTCCTGACTTTC
14	TRBV7-9	many	.	TRBJ2-5	CASSPPWRKETQYF	TGTGCCAGCAGCCCTCCATGGCGAAAAGAGACCCAGTACTTC
19	TRBV20-1	.	TRBD1	TRBJ1-2	CSARVAVIYGTGEDHGYTF	TGCAGTGCTAGGGTTGCCGTTATTTACGGGACAGGGGAGGACCATGGCTACACCTTC
13	TRBV6-2/TRBV6-3	few	TRBD1	TRBJ1-5	CASRDRDDQPQHF	TGTGCCAGCAGGGACAGGGACGATCAGCCCCAGCATTTT
17	TRBV10-3	few	.	TRBJ1-2	CASSYLANSDSNYGYTF	TGTGCCAGCAGTTACCTTGCTAACAGTGATTCTAACTATGGCTACACCTTC
15	TRBV4-1	.	.	TRBJ1-2	CASSQDLTGKYGYTF	TGCGCCAGCAGCCAAGATCTGACGGGGAAATATGGCTACACCTTC
12	TRBV25-1	many	.	TRBJ1-2	CASSEYWVGYTF	TGTGCCAGCAGTGAATATTGGGTTGGCTACACCTTC
19	TRBV19	.	.	TRBJ1-2	CASSKRTGTQGTRGYGYTF	TGTGCCAGTAGTAAAAGGACCGGGACACAAGGTACTCGAGGCTATGGCTACACCTTC
14	TRBV10-3	.	TRBD1	TRBJ1-1	CASSQRSGGTEAFF	TGTGCCAGCAGTCAGAGGTCAGGGGGCACTGAAGCTTTCTTT
15	TRBV29-1	many	.	TRBJ2-7	CSVEAWDSTIYEQYF	TGCAGCGTTGAAGCTTGGGACTCGACTATCTACGAGCAGTACTTC
17	TRBV10-3	.	.	TRBJ2-3	CASSGERTMMFGDTQYF	TGTGCCAGCAGTGGGGAACGAACTATGATGTTCGGAGATACGCAGTATTTT
14	TRBV10-3	.	TRBD1	TRBJ1-3	CAIRQGASGNTIYF	TGTGCCATCAGACAGGGGGCCTCTGGAAACACCATATATTTT
13	TRBV25-1	.	.	TRBJ2-2	CASGDMNTGELFF	TGTGCCAGCGGAGACATGAACACCGGGGAGCTGTTTTTT
14	TRBV7-9	.	.	TRBJ1-5	CASSFRGRPQPQHF	TGTGCCAGCAGCTTCAGGGGTAGGCCTCAGCCCCAGCATTTT
13	TRBV20-1	few	.	TRBJ2-2	CSARRQRSGELFF	TGCAGTGCCCGGCGGCAGAGATCGGGGGAGCTGTTTTTT
13	TRBV5-6	many	.	TRBJ1-2	CASSLARWDGYTF	TGTGCCAGCAGCTTGGCCAGGTGGGATGGCTACACCTTC
14	TRBV7-9	.	.	TRBJ1-2	CASSLEGGTGGYTF	TGTGCCAGCAGCTTAGAAGGCGGGACTGGGGGCTACACCTTC
14	TRBV7-2	few	.	TRBJ1-1	CASSLNEGGTEAFF	TGTGCCAGCAGCTTAAATGAGGGGGGCACTGAAGCTTTCTTT
16	TRBV7-9	.	TRBD2	TRBJ2-7	CASSLAAGLAGVGQYF	TGTGCCAGCAGCTTAGCGGCCGGACTAGCGGGAGTGGGGCAGTACTTC
13	TRBV3-1	.	.	TRBJ1-2	CASSPTPRDGYTF	TGTGCCAGCAGCCCTACGCCCAGGGATGGCTACACCTTC
14	TRBV7-2	few	.	TRBJ1-2	CASSIFDGNYGYTF	TGTGCCAGCAGCATCTTCGATGGTAACTATGGCTACACCTTC
15	TRBV14	many	.	TRBJ1-6	CASSQEVRGASPLHF	TGTGCCAGCAGCCAAGAGGTGAGAGGGGCGTCACCCCTCCACTTT
16	TRBV9	.	.	TRBJ1-1	CASSAIITGINTEAFF	TGTGCCAGCAGCGCCATTATCACAGGGATCAACACTGAAGCTTTCTTT
15	TRBV20-1	.	.	TRBJ1-1	CSAREGRRENTEAFF	TGCAGTGCTAGAGAGGGGAGGCGGGAGAACACTGAAGCTTTCTTT
13	TRBV5-6	few	.	TRBJ1-1	CASSLGAGGEAFF	TGTGCCAGCAGCCTTGGGGCTGGGGGTGAAGCTTTCTTT
14	TRBV10-3	.	.	TRBJ2-2	CAISVQGYTGELFF	TGTGCCATCAGTGTGCAGGGCTACACCGGGGAGCTGTTTTTT
14	TRBV7-9	.	.	TRBJ1-1	CASSYVGLNTEAFF	TGTGCCAGCAGCTACGTGGGGTTGAACACTGAAGCTTTCTTT
15	TRBV7-2	.	TRBD2	TRBJ2-2	CASSEGLAGAGELFF	TGTGCCAGCAGCGAGGGACTAGCGGGAGCCGGGGAGCTGTTTTTT
17	TRBV2	.	TRBD2	TRBJ2-5	CASSFYSGGARAETQYF	TGTGCCAGCAGCTTTTATAGCGGGGGGGCGAGGGCTGAGACCCAGTACTTC
13	TRBV7-9	many	.	TRBJ1-1	CASSLVTGQGAFF	TGTGCCAGCAGCTTAGTCACAGGGCAGGGGGCTTTCTTT
15	TRBV15	many	.	TRBJ1-4	CATSRDGRVNEKLFF	TGTGCCACCAGCAGAGATGGACGGGTAAATGAAAAACTGTTTTTT
15	TRBV20-1	.	.	TRBJ2-7	CSAIGGRQGSVGQYF	TGCAGTGCTATTGGAGGTCGGCAGGGCTCTGTCGGGCAGTACTTC
14	TRBV9	few	TRBD1	TRBJ2-7	CASSVGDRGWEQYF	TGTGCCAGCAGCGTAGGGGACAGGGGGTGGGAGCAGTACTTC
18	TRBV14	few	TRBD2	TRBJ2-5	CASSQDWTSPTRQETQYF	TGTGCCAGCAGCCAAGATTGGACTAGCCCAACCCGCCAAGAGACCCAGTACTTC
13	TRBV2	.	TRBD2	TRBJ2-5	CASNRGGTETQYF	TGTGCCAGCAATCGGGGGGGCACGGAGACCCAGTACTTC
14	TRBV7-8	few	.	TRBJ2-6	CASRQDSGANVLTF	TGTGCCAGCAGGCAAGACTCTGGGGCCAACGTCCTGACTTTC
15	TRBV7-8	.	.	TRBJ1-3	CASSLGGSFSNTIYF	TGTGCCAGCAGCTTAGGAGGGTCCTTTTCAAACACCATATATTTT
17	TRBV7-9	.	.	TRBJ2-2	CASSSILVGVNTGELFF	TGTGCCAGCAGCTCGATCCTCGTGGGAGTGAACACCGGGGAGCTGTTTTTT
20	TRBV5-1	.	.	TRBJ2-6	CASSLDSGASYRSGANVLTF	TGCGCCAGCAGCTTGGATTCAGGGGCTAGCTATAGGTCTGGGGCCAACGTCCTGACTTTC
14	TRBV10-3	.	.	TRBJ2-3	CAINPSASTDTQYF	TGTGCCATCAATCCTAGCGCCAGCACAGATACGCAGTATTTT
16	TRBV7-8	few	.	TRBJ1-2	CASSLGAGVSDYGYTF	TGTGCCAGCAGCTTGGGAGCAGGGGTGTCGGACTATGGCTACACCTTC
14	TRBV10-3	.	TRBD2	TRBJ2-7	CTSRGTSEGYEQYF	TGTACCAGCAGGGGGACTAGCGAGGGCTACGAGCAGTACTTC
14	TRBV9	few	.	TRBJ1-6	CASSPRENNSPLHF	TGTGCCAGCAGCCCCAGGGAAAATAATTCACCCCTCCACTTT
12	TRBV7-9	many	.	TRBJ1-5	CASSSEGQPQHF	TGTGCCAGCAGCTCGGAGGGTCAGCCCCAGCATTTT
17	TRBV25-1	.	TRBD1	TRBJ1-2	CASSSRDRGRGNYGYTF	TGTGCCAGCAGTTCCCGGGACAGGGGCCGGGGGAACTATGGCTACACCTTC
15	TRBV9	.	.	TRBJ1-2	CASSIDPQGNYGYTF	TGTGCCAGCTCAATCGATCCACAGGGAAACTATGGCTACACCTTC
15	TRBV10-2	.	.	TRBJ2-2	CASSPASESTGELFF	TGCGCCAGCAGCCCCGCTAGCGAGTCCACCGGGGAGCTGTTTTTT
16	TRBV10-3	.	TRBD1	TRBJ1-1	CAISDRDRATDTEAFF	TGTGCCATCAGTGATCGGGACAGGGCAACCGACACTGAAGCTTTCTTT
13	TRBV11-2	.	.	TRBJ1-2	CASSTDRFYGYTF	TGTGCCAGCAGTACCGACAGGTTCTATGGCTACACCTTC
15	TRBV20-1	.	.	TRBJ2-5	CSARDLQGTQETQYF	TGCAGTGCTAGAGACCTACAGGGTACCCAAGAGACCCAGTACTTC
16	TRBV25-1	.	TRBD1	TRBJ2-5	CASRLNRGLWFETQYF	TGTGCCAGCAGACTGAACAGGGGGCTATGGTTCGAGACCCAGTACTTC
14	TRBV10-3	.	.	TRBJ2-5	CAISEVREAETQYF	TGCGCCATCAGTGAGGTCAGGGAAGCAGAGACCCAGTACTTC
15	TRBV5-1	few	.	TRBJ2-2	CASSLGHANTGELFF	TGCGCCAGCAGCTTGGGACATGCGAACACCGGGGAGCTGTTTTTT